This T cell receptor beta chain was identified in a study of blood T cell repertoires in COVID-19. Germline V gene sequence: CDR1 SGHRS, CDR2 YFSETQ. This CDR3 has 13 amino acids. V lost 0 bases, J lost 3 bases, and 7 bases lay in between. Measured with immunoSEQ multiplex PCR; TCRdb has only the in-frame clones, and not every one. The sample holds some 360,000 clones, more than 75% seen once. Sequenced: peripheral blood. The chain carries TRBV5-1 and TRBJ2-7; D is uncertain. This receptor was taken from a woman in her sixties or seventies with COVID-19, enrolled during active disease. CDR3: CASSLDDNYEQYF. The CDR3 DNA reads TGCGCCAGCAGCTTGGATGACAACTACGAGCAGTACTTC.